This T cell receptor (beta chain) was found in a study of glioma-infiltrating T cells. Study-wide context: Low-grade gliomas were grade II; glioblastomas were grade IV at initial diagnosis. Glioma patients had dexamethasone for six or fewer days before surgery. Overall study findings and caveats: CDR3 overlap between tissue and blood was very small. A blood CDR3 motif signature was depleted in highly divergent patients.

Using RNA template, CDR3s of TCR alpha and beta were amplified with iRepertoire arm-PCR. TCRdb used MiXCR to reprocess the multiplex PCR reads, holding one entry per CDR3 protein. The sample has 300,000 to 450,000 distinct CDR3 sequences, 41% seen once. As regards this clonotype: Its antigen remains unknown.

Trimming shortened V by 3 bases and J by 6 bases, and 14 bases separated the two germline ends. The CDR3 has 14 amino acids. Per the germline V gene, CDR1 is LGHDT and CDR2 is YNNKEL (reference sequence). The chain uses TRBV3-1 and TRBJ2-5; D is possibly TRBD1 or TRBD2 (7 bases each). This TCR was recovered from a human donor with low-grade glioma or glioblastoma, undergoing nonglioma brain surgery, or in good health (not recorded which). Sequences were obtained from glioma tissue, nonneoplastic brain tissue, or PBMCs (not recorded which). The chain's CDR3 is CASSQGEGAKTQYF. CDR3 nucleotide sequence: TGTGCCAGCAGCCAGGGGGAGGGGGCCAAGACCCAGTACTTC.